This TCR beta chain was identified during a study of cytomegalovirus exposure and HLA in healthy donors. The wider study: Assignment to the Caucasian-associated ancestry cluster applied to 75% to 85% of the approximately 400 genotyped donors.

Study-wide findings and caveats: Sequencing likely caused a cluster of highly shared sequence variants. A list of approximately 160 TCR beta chains associated with cytomegalovirus was given.

In its sample, this clone was seen once. Its antigen remains unknown. CDR1 SGHTA and CDR2 FQGNSA come from the germline V gene. J lost 4 bases, V lost 5 bases, and 7 bases had no gene match. The CDR3 length is 15 residues. A multiplex PCR was run with 60 Vbeta primers and 13 Jbeta primers. Profiling relied on immunoSEQ multiplex PCR, and the TCRdb table lists in-frame clones only, not all of them. The sample has fewer than 200,000 clones; roughly four fifths are singletons. The source material was PBMCs. This chain joins TRBV7-2 and TRBJ2-7; 11 nucleotides line up with TRBD2. The origin of this receptor is a woman aged 18 to 35 in good health and CMV-seronegative. The CDR3 sequence is CASSLPGLAVYEQYF. CDR3 sequence (DNA): TGTGCCAGCAGCCTACCGGGACTAGCGGTATACGAGCAGTACTTC.